This paragraph covers one T cell receptor (beta chain) sequence. This record comes from a study of blood T cell repertoires in COVID-19. Measured with immunoSEQ multiplex PCR; TCRdb has only the in-frame clones, and not every one. Found here are 130,000 to 150,000 clones, approximately 88% of them singletons; the top ten hold 0.95% to 1.5%. The cohort comprised adults aged 18 to 89 years residing in around 25 US areas. Allocation to cohorts depended on clinical history reported by the participants. The J segment lost 7 bases and the V segment lost 3 bases, leaving 5 bases of the junction unmatched. From germline, CDR1 is GTSNPN and CDR2 SVGIG (reference sequence). The CDR3 spans 13 residues.

This clonotype originated in a woman in her twenties or thirties with acute COVID-19. V usage is TRBV30 and J usage is TRBJ1-4; 7 positions agree with TRBD1. The sample consisted of PBMCs or T cells enriched from blood (not recorded which). The CDR3 DNA follows: TGTGCCTGGAGACCACAGGGGAGTGAAAAACTGTTTTTT. Translation: CAWRPQGSEKLFF.